This entry concerns a single TCR beta chain. The sample belongs to a study of liver allograft versus peripheral blood T cells. About the study: A comparison was made between T cell receptor repertoires in transplanted livers and those in recipients' peripheral blood.

V gave up 0 bases and J gave up 4 bases; unmatched junction bases: 4. Germline V gene data show CDR1 as MNHEY and CDR2 as SVGAGI. The CDR3 sequence is 15 residues long. TCRdb processed the reads anew with MiXCR; each CDR3 protein has one entry. This sample has some 9,100 distinct CDR3 sequences, with under 20% found just once. The J gene is TRBJ2-7, the V gene TRBV6-5; 9 bases fit TRBD1. This sequence was found in a human patient who had a liver transplant. The T cells may partly be graft donor cells. CDR3 bases: TGTGCCAGCAGTTACTCGCACAGGGGGCTTTACGAGCAGTACTTC. Translating it yields CASSYSHRGLYEQYF.